The following is a T cell receptor beta chain sequence with its context. What it binds is unknown. Germline loops: CDR1 SEHNR, CDR2 FQNEAQ (reference sequence). V gave up 5 bases and J gave up 0 bases; unmatched junction bases: 4. The CDR3 spans 14 residues. The data belong to a study of cytomegalovirus exposure and HLA in healthy donors. The PCR used 60 Vbeta and 13 Jbeta primers. The protocol was immunoSEQ multiplex PCR, while the TCRdb copy is restricted to in-frame clones and leaves out a portion. The sample carries under 130,000 clones, 65% recorded once. As for the donors, each was a healthy bone marrow donor. Study-wide points: With high specificity and sensitivity, the classifier reportedly diagnosed cytomegalovirus status. In vitro experiments confirmed that three CMV-associated chains were specific for CMV antigens. V segments that were indistinguishable, TRBV6-2 and TRBV6-3 among them, were omitted from analysis.

The sequenced material came from PBMCs. The receptor comes from a man younger than 40 in good health and CMV-seropositive. The V gene is TRBV7-9, the J gene TRBJ2-7; 7 bases agree with TRBD1. CDR3 DNA: TGTGCCAGCAGCCTAGGGACAGCCTCCTACGAGCAGTACTTC. Residues: CASSLGTASYEQYF.